Listed here are 10 T cell receptor beta chains from one sample, sequenced in a study of cytomegalovirus exposure and HLA in healthy donors. PCR involved 60 Vbeta and 13 Jbeta primers. Generated by immunoSEQ multiplex PCR, the TCRdb table keeps only in-frame clones and is missing some. The sample has roughly 170,000 clones; less than 75% are singletons. Specimen: PBMCs. The receptors here all came from a girl under 18 in good health and CMV-seronegative.

Notes on this clone: Relative to the germline gene, one junction end is altered; a read error may explain this. This chain links TRBV18 with TRBJ1-1; D is undetermined. The CDR3 loop spans 14 amino acids. In germline, CDR1 is KGHSH, CDR2 LQKENI. Here the CDR3 DNA reads TGTGCCAGCTCATCACCCGGTACCAACACTGAAGCTTTCTTT. The encoded protein is CASSSPGTNTEAFF.

The V gene is TRBV4-1, the J gene TRBJ2-2; TRBD2 agrees at 8 bases. The CDR3 is 17 residues long. V gave up 0 bases and J gave up 0 bases; unmatched junction bases: 3. Germline V lookup: CDR1 MGHRA, CDR2 YSYEKL. In DNA, the CDR3 is TGCGCCAGCAGCCAAGATCGAGCGGGAGCGAACACCGGGGAGCTGTTTTTT. Its protein is CASSQDRAGANTGELFF.

The rearrangement links TRBV9 to TRBJ1-4; no reliable D call. Trimming removed 4 bases at V and 3 bases at J, with 13 bases between. The length of the CDR3 is 15 residues. Germline CDR1 is SGDLS and CDR2 is YYNGEE. The CDR3 bases are TGTGCCAGCAGCCCGGACGTGGGAGCTAATGAAAAACTGTTTTTT. This sequence encodes CASSPDVGANEKLFF. Full variable domain (remainder filled in from reference TRBV9 and TRBJ1-4): DSGVTQTPKHLITATGQRVTLRCSPRSGDLSVYWYQQSLDQGLQFLIQYYNGEERAKGNILERFSAQQFPDLHSELNLSSLELGDSALYFCASSPDVGANEKLFFGSGTQLSVL.

The chain joins TRBV27 to TRBJ1-2, with 8 bases identical to TRBD1. J gave up 7 bases and V 6 bases, and 16 bases lay outside the gene matches. The CDR3 totals 16 residues. Germline CDR1 and CDR2: MNHEY and SMNVEV (reference sequence). The CDR3 reads CASSPAPGQERGGYTF. CDR3 DNA sequence: TGTGCCAGCAGCCCAGCCCCGGGACAGGAAAGGGGTGGCTACACCTTC.

This clone showed up just a few times. The genes are TRBV29-1 and TRBJ2-5, with unresolved D. The CDR3 has 13 amino acids. Germline V gene lookup returns CDR1 SQVTM and CDR2 ANQGSEA. Trimming removed 6 bases at V and 5 bases at J, with 16 bases between. The CDR3 sequence: CSVGYGAGETQYF. CDR3 bases: TGCAGCGTAGGCTATGGTGCCGGGGAGACCCAGTACTTC.

V is TRBV7-9 and J is TRBJ1-2, with no clear D. From germline, CDR1 is SEHNR and CDR2 FQNEAQ (reference sequence). Trimming took 2 bases from V and 2 from J, leaving 15 bases between them. The CDR3 spans 16 residues. The CDR3 sequence: CASSLTSGGSNYGYTF. Written as DNA, the CDR3 is TGTGCCAGCAGCTTAACCTCGGGAGGGTCAAACTATGGCTACACCTTC.

This clone appeared a single time. The chain links TRBV10-2 to TRBJ1-5; 7 bases fit TRBD1. This CDR3 spans 15 amino acids. The ends lost 0 bases at V and 6 bases at J; junction bases unmatched: 5. Germline V lookup: CDR1 WSHSY, CDR2 SAAADI. CDR3 sequence (DNA): TGCGCCAGCAGTGAGTCGACAGGGAGTACTCAGCCCCAGCATTTT. Translation: CASSESTGSTQPQHF.

This chain links TRBV29-1 with TRBJ2-7; the D is unclear. V was cut by 3 bases and J by 1 base, with 4 bases left in between. The CDR3 is 11 residues long. Germline V gene lookup returns CDR1 SQVTM and CDR2 ANQGSEA. This CDR3 is CSVEESYEQYF. In DNA, the CDR3 is TGCAGCGTTGAGGAGTCCTACGAGCAGTACTTC.

The chain couples TRBV5-6 to TRBJ2-3, with 11 bases lining up with TRBD2. The trim removed 4 bases at V and 2 bases at J, leaving 6 bases unmatched. Germline V gene lookup returns CDR1 SGHDT and CDR2 YYEEEE. The CDR3 sequence is 16 residues long. The CDR3 here is CASSLGLAELTDTQYF. The CDR3 DNA sequence: TGTGCCAGCAGCCTGGGACTAGCGGAACTCACAGATACGCAGTATTTT.

This clone came up once. The rearrangement joins TRBV30 to TRBJ1-5; D is unresolved. This CDR3 region has 14 residues. CDR1 and CDR2 (germline): GTSNPN, SVGIG (reference sequence). Trimming removed 1 base at V and 5 bases at J, with 12 bases between. DNA for the CDR3: TGTGCCTGGAGTGGCGGCCGAACCTATCAGCCCCAGCATTTT. Translated, it gives CAWSGGRTYQPQHF.